This T cell receptor beta chain was documented in a study of identical twins. Findings and limits, study-wide: In drawing conclusions, the study used cross-sectional statistical analysis and did not follow the same donors.

Note on this clonotype: Its specificity is not known.

CDR1 is MDHEN, CDR2 SYDVKM, per germline. The CDR3 extends over 13 amino acids. V shed 4 bases and J shed 4 bases, with 10 bases lying between them. One entry per CDR3 protein, called by TCRdb with MiXCR from the 5' RACE reads. This sample yields some 1,700,000 distinct CDR3 sequences, of which around a third are seen a single time; about 0.27% belongs to the top ten. The chain recombines TRBV28 with TRBJ1-1; no reliable D call. Sequencing was carried out using cord blood. The receptor was isolated from a newborn girl in good health. This CDR3 reads CASSWGVRTEAFF. The CDR3 nucleotides are TGTGCCAGCAGTTGGGGTGTTCGCACTGAAGCTTTCTTT.